The rows below give T cell receptor beta chains drawn from one sample of a study of blood T cell repertoires in COVID-19. The method was immunoSEQ multiplex PCR; TCRdb's version includes in-frame clones alone and lacks a portion of them. Among over 100,000 clones, roughly two thirds were seen once, and the ten largest hold approximately 2%. The specimen was peripheral blood. The source of these receptors is a woman in her seventies with acute or convalescent COVID-19. Both conserved end residues are part of each CDR3. Fields, in order: J gene, clone size, V gene, D gene, CDR3 DNA, CDR3 protein. The D gene is left open where the match is weak. Rows give clone size only sometimes, using once, few, many, or a class for an expanded clone.

J gene: TRBJ2-5
clone size: -
V gene: TRBV7-2
D gene: -
CDR3 DNA: TGTGCCAGCAGCCAGGCGGGCCAAGAGACCCAGTACTTC
CDR3 protein: CASSQAGQETQYF

J gene: TRBJ1-6
clone size: -
V gene: TRBV3-1/TRBV3-2
D gene: TRBD1
CDR3 DNA: TGTGCCAGCAGCCAAAGCCCCCAGGGGGCCTGGAATTCACCCCTCCACTTT
CDR3 protein: CASSQSPQGAWNSPLHF

J gene: TRBJ2-1
clone size: -
V gene: TRBV12-3/TRBV12-4
D gene: -
CDR3 DNA: TGTGCCAGCAGTTTCGGCAGGTGGAATGAGCAGTTCTTC
CDR3 protein: CASSFGRWNEQFF

J gene: TRBJ1-4
clone size: -
V gene: TRBV28
D gene: -
CDR3 DNA: TGTGCCAGCAGTTTATCGTTTAATGAAAAACTGTTTTTT
CDR3 protein: CASSLSFNEKLFF

J gene: TRBJ2-3
clone size: -
V gene: TRBV15
D gene: TRBD2
CDR3 DNA: TGTGCCACCAGCAGAGGAAAGCGGGGGGATACGCAGTATTTT
CDR3 protein: CATSRGKRGDTQYF

J gene: TRBJ2-7
clone size: few
V gene: TRBV24-1
D gene: -
CDR3 DNA: TGTGCCACCAGTGAACTGACAGACTACGAGCAGTACTTC
CDR3 protein: CATSELTDYEQYF

J gene: TRBJ2-3
clone size: -
V gene: TRBV25-1
D gene: -
CDR3 DNA: TGTGCCAGCAGTGCAGCGGGTATAAGCACAGATACGCAGTATTTT
CDR3 protein: CASSAAGISTDTQYF

J gene: TRBJ2-5
clone size: -
V gene: TRBV9
D gene: -
CDR3 DNA: TGTGCCAGCAGCGTAGGGGGTAGCGCCCAAGAGACCCAGTACTTC
CDR3 protein: CASSVGGSAQETQYF

J gene: TRBJ2-7
clone size: -
V gene: TRBV11-2
D gene: TRBD2
CDR3 DNA: TGTGCCAGCAGCGACCGGGGGGACTCCTACGAGCAGTACTTC
CDR3 protein: CASSDRGDSYEQYF

J gene: TRBJ1-1
clone size: once
V gene: TRBV3-1/TRBV3-2
D gene: -
CDR3 DNA: TGTGCCAGCAGCCAAGATCGGTACAGGGCACCTGAAGCTTTCTTT
CDR3 protein: CASSQDRYRAPEAFF

J gene: TRBJ1-1
clone size: -
V gene: TRBV7-2
D gene: TRBD1
CDR3 DNA: TGTGCCAGCAGCTTATGGACAGGGGGCGCGTGGGGAACTGAAGCTTTCTTT
CDR3 protein: CASSLWTGGAWGTEAFF

J gene: TRBJ2-7
clone size: few
V gene: TRBV29-1
D gene: -
CDR3 DNA: TGCAGCGTCACAGGATCCAACAACAACTACGAGCAGTACTTC
CDR3 protein: CSVTGSNNNYEQYF

J gene: TRBJ2-1
clone size: -
V gene: TRBV5-1
D gene: TRBD2
CDR3 DNA: TGCGCCAGCAGCTTTTCACCGGGACTAGCGGGATTGGATGAGCAGTTCTTC
CDR3 protein: CASSFSPGLAGLDEQFF

J gene: TRBJ2-7
clone size: once
V gene: TRBV9
D gene: -
CDR3 DNA: TGTGCCAGCAGCGCGGGGGACTTTGACGAGCAGTACTTC
CDR3 protein: CASSAGDFDEQYF

J gene: TRBJ1-2
clone size: once
V gene: TRBV12-3/TRBV12-4
D gene: -
CDR3 DNA: TGTGCCAGCAGTTTAGGCGGGGTACATGGCTACACCTTC
CDR3 protein: CASSLGGVHGYTF

J gene: TRBJ2-3
clone size: -
V gene: TRBV7-6
D gene: -
CDR3 DNA: TGTGCCAGCAGCTTACTCCGCACAGATACGCAGTATTTT
CDR3 protein: CASSLLRTDTQYF

J gene: TRBJ2-5
clone size: few
V gene: TRBV25-1
D gene: TRBD2
CDR3 DNA: TGTGCCAGCAGCCGACTAGCGGGAGTGGAAGAGACCCAGTACTTC
CDR3 protein: CASSRLAGVEETQYF

J gene: TRBJ2-1
clone size: -
V gene: TRBV10-1
D gene: -
CDR3 DNA: TGCGCCAGCAGTGAGGGGGAGGACTACAATGAGCAGTTCTTC
CDR3 protein: CASSEGEDYNEQFF

J gene: TRBJ2-5
clone size: -
V gene: TRBV2
D gene: TRBD1
CDR3 DNA: TGTGCCAGCAGAAAACCCCGGGACAGCAGCCAAGAGACCCAGTACTTC
CDR3 protein: CASRKPRDSSQETQYF

J gene: TRBJ1-4
clone size: -
V gene: TRBV6-5
D gene: TRBD1
CDR3 DNA: TGTGCCAGCAGTTTAAACAGGGGAAGGGGCGAAAAACTGTTTTTT
CDR3 protein: CASSLNRGRGEKLFF

J gene: TRBJ2-1
clone size: -
V gene: TRBV11-2
D gene: -
CDR3 DNA: TGTGCCAGCAGCTTTATTCACAATGAGCAGTTCTTC
CDR3 protein: CASSFIHNEQFF

J gene: TRBJ1-2
clone size: few
V gene: TRBV5-8
D gene: -
CDR3 DNA: TGTGCCAGCAGCCCTGGGGGCGAGTCTAACTATGGCTACACCTTC
CDR3 protein: CASSPGGESNYGYTF

J gene: TRBJ2-1
clone size: -
V gene: TRBV15
D gene: -
CDR3 DNA: TGTGCCACCAGCTTCCCTAGGTCGGATGAGCAGTTCTTC
CDR3 protein: CATSFPRSDEQFF

J gene: TRBJ2-3
clone size: few
V gene: TRBV6-5
D gene: TRBD2
CDR3 DNA: TGTGCCAGCAGACTAGCGGAATTTAGCACAGATACGCAGTATTTT
CDR3 protein: CASRLAEFSTDTQYF